This T cell receptor beta chain was documented in a study of T cell repertoires in cytomegalovirus infection. Germline CDR1 and CDR2: DFQATT and SNEGSKA (reference sequence). With 5 bases clipped from V and 4 bases from J, the junction kept 11 bases outside the gene matches. This CDR3 region has 16 residues. MiXCR, applied by TCRdb to the reads, yields one record per CDR3 protein. The sample has hundreds of thousands of distinct CDR3 sequences; roughly a sixth are singletons. The chain links TRBV20-1 to TRBJ2-3, with 11 bases aligning to TRBD1. What was sequenced was PBMCs. This clonotype originated in a human donor in good health (CMV status not recorded). Some clones in this sample may be carry-over from other donors' samples. In nucleotides, the CDR3 is TGCAGTGCTCCCCGAACTTGGACAGGGGGCCCAGATACGCAGTATTTT. Its protein is CSAPRTWTGGPDTQYF.